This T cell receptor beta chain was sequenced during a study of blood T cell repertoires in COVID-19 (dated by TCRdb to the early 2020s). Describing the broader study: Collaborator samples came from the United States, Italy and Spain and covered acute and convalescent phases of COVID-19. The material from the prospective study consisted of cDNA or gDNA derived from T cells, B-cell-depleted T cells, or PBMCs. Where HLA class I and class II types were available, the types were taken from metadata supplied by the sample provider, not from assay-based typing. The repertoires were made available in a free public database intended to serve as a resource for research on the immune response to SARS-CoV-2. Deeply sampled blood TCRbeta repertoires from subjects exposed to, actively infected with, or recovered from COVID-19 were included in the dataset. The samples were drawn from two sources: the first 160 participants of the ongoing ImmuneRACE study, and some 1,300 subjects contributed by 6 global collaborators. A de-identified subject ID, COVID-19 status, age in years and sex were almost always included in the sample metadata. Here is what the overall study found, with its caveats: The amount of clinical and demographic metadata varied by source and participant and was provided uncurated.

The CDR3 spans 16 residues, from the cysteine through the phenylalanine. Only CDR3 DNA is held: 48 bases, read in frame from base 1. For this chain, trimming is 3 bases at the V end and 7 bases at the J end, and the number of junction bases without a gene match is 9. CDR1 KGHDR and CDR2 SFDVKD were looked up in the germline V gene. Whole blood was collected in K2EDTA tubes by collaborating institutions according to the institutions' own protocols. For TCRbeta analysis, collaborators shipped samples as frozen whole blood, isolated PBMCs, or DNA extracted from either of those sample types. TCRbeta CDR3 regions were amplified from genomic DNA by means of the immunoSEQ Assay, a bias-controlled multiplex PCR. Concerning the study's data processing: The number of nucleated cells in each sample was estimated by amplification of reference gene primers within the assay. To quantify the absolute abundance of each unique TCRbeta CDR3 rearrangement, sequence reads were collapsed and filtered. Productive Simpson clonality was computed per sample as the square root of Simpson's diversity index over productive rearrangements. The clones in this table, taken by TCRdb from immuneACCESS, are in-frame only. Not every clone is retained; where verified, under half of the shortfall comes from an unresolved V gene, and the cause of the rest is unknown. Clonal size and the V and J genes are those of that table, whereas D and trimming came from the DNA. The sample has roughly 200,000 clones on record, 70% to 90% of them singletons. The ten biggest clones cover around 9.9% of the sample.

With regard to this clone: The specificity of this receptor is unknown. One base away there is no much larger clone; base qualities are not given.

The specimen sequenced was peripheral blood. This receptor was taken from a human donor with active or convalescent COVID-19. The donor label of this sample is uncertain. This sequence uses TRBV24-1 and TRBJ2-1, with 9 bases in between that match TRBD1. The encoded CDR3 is CATSDTGQGSRNEQFF. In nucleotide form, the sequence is TGTGCCACCAGTGATACAGGACAGGGGTCAAGGAATGAGCAGTTCTTC.